These 24 T cell receptor beta chains originate from one sample sequenced in a study of T cell repertoires and Cas9 in healthy adults. The method was immunoSEQ multiplex PCR; TCRdb's version includes in-frame clones alone and lacks a portion of them. The sample includes tens of thousands of clones, 92% of them seen just once. Material for sequencing was CD4+ effector T cells (CD127+, CD25-, CD137-, CD154-) from PBMCs; culture status not recorded. Source of these receptors: a human donor in good health.

The chain carries TRBV5-8 and TRBJ2-5; D possibly corresponds to TRBD1 (7 bases). V gave up 5 bases and J gave up 2 bases, with 13 bases separating them. The germline V gene encodes CDR1 SGHTS and CDR2 YDEGEE. This CDR3 has 14 residues. The CDR3 region has the DNA TGTGCCAGCAGGGTCGCGGGACAGCAAGAGACCCAGTACTTC. Residues: CASRVAGQQETQYF.

A few counts support this clone. The V and J genes are TRBV10-3 and TRBJ2-2; no clear D gene. CDR1 is ENHRY and CDR2 is SYGVKD in the germline V gene. CDR3 length equals 14 residues. Trimming stripped 5 bases from V and 1 base from J, with 8 bases between. The CDR3 sequence: CAISNQENTGELFF. CDR3 nucleotide sequence: TGTGCCATCAGTAACCAGGAGAACACCGGGGAGCTGTTTTTT.

This clone was counted a single time. This chain joins TRBV7-9 and TRBJ1-5; 11 bases fit TRBD1. The CDR3 sequence is 15 residues long. V trimming: 5 bases; J trimming: 0 bases; junction bases outside the gene matches: 0. Germline CDR1 reads SEHNR; CDR2 reads FQNEAQ (reference sequence). Here the CDR3 DNA reads TGTGCCAGCAGCGGACAGGGGGCTAGCAATCAGCCCCAGCATTTT. Protein product: CASSGQGASNQPQHF.

In this sample, this clone turned up once. The V gene is TRBV6-1, the J gene TRBJ1-1; 8 bases are a match to TRBD1. V lost 6 bases to trimming and J lost 8 bases; unmatched junction nucleotides: 5. The CDR3 has 12 residues. Germline V gene lookup returns CDR1 MNHNS and CDR2 SASEGT. CDR3 sequence (DNA): TGTGCCAGCAGCGGGACAGGAGCCGAAGCTTTCTTT. Amino acid sequence: CASSGTGAEAFF.

The V call is TRBV5-4, the J call TRBJ1-1; 10 bases map to TRBD1. There are 12 residues in the CDR3. Germline V gene data show CDR1 as SGHNT and CDR2 as YYREEE (reference sequence). The junction had 0 bases not matched to a gene; V was cut back by 0 bases and J by 10 bases. CDR3 DNA sequence: TGTGCCAGCAGCTTGGGGACAGGGGGAGCTTTCTTT. The encoded protein is CASSLGTGGAFF.

This chain links TRBV6-1 with TRBJ1-2; D call uncertain. This CDR3 has 12 residues. Germline loops: CDR1 MNHNS, CDR2 SASEGT. Trimming shortened V by 3 bases and J by 5 bases, and 7 bases separated the two germline ends. The CDR3 region is CASSEGGYGYTF. CDR3 coding DNA: TGTGCCAGCAGTGAGGGAGGATATGGCTACACCTTC.

This chain connects TRBV28 to TRBJ1-6; 10 bases align to TRBD1. Germline CDR1 MDHEN, CDR2 SYDVKM. V lost 6 bases to trimming and J lost 9 bases; unmatched junction nucleotides: 8. CDR3 length: 15 amino acids. The CDR3 protein is CASRTGTGDPSPLHF. The CDR3 nucleotides read TGTGCCAGCAGAACCGGGACAGGGGACCCTTCACCCCTCCACTTT.

This chain links TRBV5-1 with TRBJ1-1; a possible D gene is TRBD1 (6 bases). The CDR3 sequence is 13 residues long. The germline V gene has CDR1 SGHRS and CDR2 YFSETQ. Trimming removed 2 bases at V and 8 bases at J, with 13 bases between. CDR3 DNA: TGCGCCAGCAGCTTATATACACAGGGAGAAGCTTTCTTT. It codes for CASSLYTQGEAFF.

The chain combines TRBV9 with TRBJ1-1; D remains unclear. The V gene's germline CDR1 is SGDLS and CDR2 YYNGEE. V was trimmed by 0 bases and J by 4 bases, leaving 16 bases between them. The CDR3 covers 16 residues. CDR3 bases: TGTGCCAGCAGCGTAGCCGGAAGGGCGGACCTCACTGAAGCTTTCTTT. Translating it yields CASSVAGRADLTEAFF.

This clone was recorded only once. The rearrangement joins TRBV2 to TRBJ1-1, with D unresolved. Germline V gives CDR1 SNHLY, CDR2 FYNNEI. This CDR3 has 12 amino acids. The ends were cut back, 1 base at V and 4 bases at J, with 4 bases in the middle. The CDR3: CASSEEVTEAFF. CDR3 in DNA: TGTGCCAGCAGTGAAGAGGTCACTGAAGCTTTCTTT.

The chain uses TRBV7-6 and TRBJ1-1, with D possibly matching TRBD1 (6 bases). V lost 1 base and J 5 bases, leaving 11 bases between the germline ends. The CDR3 totals 14 residues. Germline loops: CDR1 SGHVS, CDR2 FNYEAQ. The DNA of the CDR3 is TGTGCCAGCAGCTTAGGGGGCACAGGGACTGAAGCTTTCTTT. This codes for CASSLGGTGTEAFF.

The rearrangement uses TRBV9 and TRBJ1-4; TRBD1 matches 9 bases. V trimming: 5 bases; J trimming: 7 bases; junction bases outside the gene matches: 9. Germline V CDR1 and CDR2: SGDLS, YYNGEE. The CDR3 has 15 amino acids. The CDR3 sequence is CASSVSGTGREKLFF. The DNA for the CDR3 is TGTGCCAGCAGTGTTTCCGGGACAGGGCGTGAAAAACTGTTTTTT. The complete variable domain, with remaining parts taken from reference TRBV9 and TRBJ1-4, reads DSGVTQTPKHLITATGQRVTLRCSPRSGDLSVYWYQQSLDQGLQFLIQYYNGEERAKGNILERFSAQQFPDLHSELNLSSLELGDSALYFCASSVSGTGREKLFFGSGTQLSVL.

V gene TRBV27 combines with J gene TRBJ2-1; perhaps TRBD1 as D (5 bases). CDR1 and CDR2 from the germline V gene are MNHEY and SMNVEV (reference sequence). The CDR3 is 14 amino acids. Trimming pared 6 bases from V and 8 bases from J, leaving 17 bases between. CDR3 coding DNA: TGTGCCAGCAGGGCAGGGTCCGCGGTGGATGAGCAGTTCTTC. Its protein product is CASRAGSAVDEQFF.

This clone was detected once. The chain employs TRBV7-2 and TRBJ2-5; unclear D gene. The CDR3 is 14 amino acids. CDR1 and CDR2 (germline): SGHTA, FQGNSA. V lost 1 base to trimming and J lost 2 bases, with 8 bases between them. Here the CDR3 reads CASSLGGVQETQYF. Written as DNA, the CDR3 is TGTGCCAGCAGCTTAGGTGGGGTTCAAGAGACCCAGTACTTC. Based on the CDR3 plus reference TRBV7-2 and TRBJ2-5, the full variable domain is GAGVSQSPSNKVTEKGKDVELRCDPISGHTALYWYRQSLGQGLEFLIYFQGNSAPDKSGLPSDRFSAERTGGSVSTLTIQRTQQEDSAVYLCASSLGGVQETQYFGPGTRLLVL.

The chain couples TRBV7-3 to TRBJ2-3; D is uncertain. Trimming took 6 bases from V and 0 from J, leaving 13 bases between them. In germline, CDR1 is SGHTA, CDR2 FQGTGA. The CDR3 loop spans 15 amino acids. The CDR3 sequence is CASRKSPLSTDTQYF. CDR3 nucleotides: TGTGCCAGCAGGAAAAGTCCCCTTAGCACAGATACGCAGTATTTT.

The chain employs TRBV7-8 and TRBJ1-1; D remains unclear. Trimming left V 5 bases short and J 11 bases short, with 15 bases between. The CDR3 contains 12 residues. Germline V gives CDR1 SGHVS, CDR2 FQNEAQ. The CDR3 bases are TGTGCCAGCAGCCCTATAGAAGGGATGGCTTTCTTT. Translation: CASSPIEGMAFF.

The chain uses TRBV9 and TRBJ2-5; a possible D gene is TRBD1 (6 bases). CDR1 and CDR2 (germline): SGDLS, YYNGEE. CDR3 length: 14 residues. Trimming cost V 3 bases and J 4 bases, with 13 bases left between them. CDR3 loop: CASSATGGRETQYF. The CDR3 nucleotides read TGTGCCAGCAGCGCGACAGGAGGAAGAGAGACCCAGTACTTC.

This chain connects TRBV21-1 to TRBJ1-3; the table's D call TRBD1 went unverified against the DNA. TRBV21-1 is described as a pseudogene. This CDR3 has 16 amino acids. This CDR3 is CASSKDLRRSGNTIYF. The DNA of the CDR3 is TGTGCCAGCAGCAAAGACCTCAGACGATCAGGGAACACCATATATTTT.

For the CDR3, the DNA is TGTGCCAGCAGCGCCCGGACTAGCGGGAGGTTTAATGAGCAGTTCTTC. Translating gives CASSARTSGRFNEQFF. The chain links TRBV9 to TRBJ2-1; TRBD2 aligns across 14 bases. The CDR3 has 16 amino acids. V shed 3 bases, J shed 7 bases, and the junction held 6 bases outside the gene matches. The germline V gene has CDR1 SGDLS and CDR2 YYNGEE.

V and J are TRBV5-6 and TRBJ2-3, with D maybe TRBD2 (6 bases). Trimming shortened V by 7 bases and J by 1 base, and 13 bases separated the two germline ends. The germline CDR1 and CDR2 sequences are SGHDT and YYEEEE. The CDR3 covers 14 residues. The CDR3 protein is CASGGSLRTDTQYF. The CDR3 nucleotides read TGTGCCAGCGGGGGGTCTTTACGCACAGATACGCAGTATTTT. The full variable domain, with the rest looked up from reference TRBV5-6 and TRBJ2-3, is DAGVTQSPTHLIKTRGQQVTLRCSPKSGHDTVSWYQQALGQGPQFIFQYYEEEERQRGNFPDRFSGHQFPNYSSELNVNALLLGDSALYLCASGGSLRTDTQYFGPGTRLTVL.

The chain is built from TRBV6-1 and TRBJ2-1; the match to TRBD1 covers 7 bases. The CDR3 consists of 12 residues. From germline, CDR1 is MNHNS and CDR2 SASEGT. J was trimmed by 16 bases and V by 0 bases; bases with no gene match: 6. In nucleotides, the CDR3 is TGTGCCAGCAGTGAAGCCGACAGGGTTAGTTTCTTC. Protein sequence: CASSEADRVSFF.

V usage is TRBV18 and J usage is TRBJ2-7, with D possibly matching TRBD1 (5 bases). V was trimmed by 2 bases and J by 3 bases, leaving 14 bases between them. Germline CDR1 and CDR2: KGHSH and LQKENI. The CDR3 extends over 15 amino acids. The CDR3 bases are TGTGCCAGCTCACCAGGGCAGGGCCAGAACTACGAGCAGTACGTC. This encodes CASSPGQGQNYEQYV.

The chain joins TRBV28 to TRBJ1-1; 9 bases match TRBD1. This CDR3 has 19 amino acids. Germline V gene sequence: CDR1 MDHEN, CDR2 SYDVKM. J lost 3 bases, V lost 3 bases, and 17 bases had no gene match. The CDR3 sequence is CASSLRWDRAVLTDTEAFF. The CDR3 DNA sequence: TGTGCCAGCAGTTTGCGTTGGGACAGGGCAGTCCTCACCGACACTGAAGCTTTCTTT.

The rearrangement joins TRBV27 to TRBJ1-6; 7 bases line up with TRBD1. Germline values: CDR1 MNHEY, CDR2 SMNVEV (reference sequence). The CDR3 length is 14 residues. The V segment lost 6 bases and the J segment 6 bases; nucleotides outside the gene matches: 5. Written as DNA, the CDR3 is TGTGCCAGCAGGACGGGACAGTTTAATTCACCCCTCCACTTT. It encodes CASRTGQFNSPLHF.